The 30 T cell receptor beta chains given below trace back to one sample, sequenced in a study of shared clonotypes between healthy human individuals. Method: immunoSEQ multiplex PCR; TCRdb's copy keeps in-frame clones and lacks some. The profile shows around 1.9 million clones, 85% to 95% of them singletons. Naive CD8 cells comprised CD45RO-negative, CCR7-positively selected cells, excluding terminally differentiated effector memory CD45RA+ cells. The sample was naive CD8+ T cells from PBMCs. These receptors were collected from a man between 18 and 29 years old in good health. Some clones in this sample may be carry-over from other donors' samples.

This chain joins TRBV2 and TRBJ2-3; 14 bases map to TRBD2. Looked up from germline, CDR1 is SNHLY and CDR2 is FYNNEI. The CDR3 sequence is 23 residues long. V lost 8 bases, J lost 2 bases, and 27 bases stayed unmatched. CDR3 residues: CASPHSGQGGLAGGSVFTDTQYF. CDR3 DNA: TGTGCCAGCCCCCACTCGGGGCAGGGAGGACTAGCGGGAGGTTCGGTATTCACAGATACGCAGTATTTT.

This rearrangement joins TRBV29-1 to TRBJ2-1, with D perhaps being TRBD1 or TRBD2 (5 bases each). V was pared by 7 bases and J by 5 bases, with 21 bases between. CDR1 and CDR2 (germline): SQVTM, ANQGSEA. The CDR3 loop spans 15 amino acids. CDR3 protein: CSANPPGAWDNEQFF. CDR3 DNA: TGCAGCGCCAATCCCCCCGGGGCATGGGACAATGAGCAGTTCTTC.

V is TRBV15 and J is TRBJ1-2, with 8 positions matching TRBD1. Trimming took 6 bases from V and 8 from J; bases not matched to a gene: 5. Germline V gene data show CDR1 as LNHNV and CDR2 as YYDKDF (reference sequence). This CDR3 has 12 amino acids. The CDR3 loop reads CATRDRARGYTF. Here the CDR3 DNA reads TGTGCCACCAGGGACAGGGCGAGAGGCTACACCTTC.

The V call is TRBV5-5, the J call TRBJ2-7; 9 nucleotides line up with TRBD1. V lost 4 bases and J lost 5; bases outside the gene matches: 13. Germline V lookup: CDR1 SGHKS, CDR2 YYEKEE (reference sequence). The CDR3 runs to 16 residues. The DNA of the CDR3 is TGTGCCAGCAGCCCCCCTACAGGGGGCCGCACGGACGAGCAGTACTTC. The encoded protein is CASSPPTGGRTDEQYF.

The chain joins TRBV28 to TRBJ2-1, with D possibly TRBD1 on 6 matching bases. V was cut by 6 bases and J by 1 base, with 16 bases left in between. The germline CDR1 and CDR2 sequences are MDHEN and SYDVKM. The CDR3 is 16 amino acids. DNA of the CDR3: TGTGCCAGCAGGAGTTCAGGGGCTTTTTCCTACAATGAGCAGTTCTTC. Residues: CASRSSGAFSYNEQFF. Variable domain in full (rest from reference TRBV28 and TRBJ2-1): DVKVTQSSRYLVKRTGEKVFLECVQDMDHENMFWYRQDPGLGLRLIYFSYDVKMKEKGDIPEGYSVSREKKERFSLILESASTNQTSMYLCASRSSGAFSYNEQFFGPGTRLTVL.

The rearrangement uses TRBV9 and TRBJ2-1; the match to TRBD2 covers 10 bases. Germline assignment: CDR1 SGDLS and CDR2 YYNGEE. After removal of 5 bases from V and 7 bases from J, the junction contained 12 bases not matched to a gene. The CDR3 loop spans 16 amino acids. The CDR3 DNA reads TGTGCCAGCAGAGAAACAGCGGGAGGGGTTCGGAATGAGCAGTTCTTC. Translation: CASRETAGGVRNEQFF. The full variable domain, completed using reference TRBV9 and TRBJ2-1, is DSGVTQTPKHLITATGQRVTLRCSPRSGDLSVYWYQQSLDQGLQFLIQYYNGEERAKGNILERFSAQQFPDLHSELNLSSLELGDSALYFCASRETAGGVRNEQFFGPGTRLTVL.

This clone was recorded a few times. This chain links TRBV9 with TRBJ1-1, with D uncertain. The CDR3 runs 13 residues. V lost 3 bases, J lost 2 bases, and 8 bases lay in between. In germline, CDR1 is SGDLS, CDR2 YYNGEE. Here the CDR3 DNA reads TGTGCCAGCAGCGGACCGCCCAACACTGAAGCTTTCTTT. Its protein product is CASSGPPNTEAFF.

This chain connects TRBV9 to TRBJ1-1, with TRBD1 identical over 7 bases. Germline V gene sequence: CDR1 SGDLS, CDR2 YYNGEE. The V and J ends lost 3 bases and 1 base, in that order; junction bases with no gene match: 12. The CDR3 has 17 residues. This CDR3 is CASSAGGAPRTNTEAFF. In DNA form, the CDR3 reads TGTGCCAGCAGCGCAGGGGGGGCTCCAAGGACGAACACTGAAGCTTTCTTT.

This clone has just a few counts. This sequence joins TRBV27 and TRBJ2-1; perhaps TRBD2 as D (5 bases). Per the germline V gene, CDR1 is MNHEY and CDR2 is SMNVEV (reference sequence). The CDR3 is 11 residues long. The V gene lost 6 bases and the J gene lost 13 bases, with 13 bases spanning the gap. CDR3 protein: CASRWVGVQFF. The CDR3 DNA follows: TGTGCCAGCAGGTGGGTGGGAGTTCAGTTCTTC.

This chain uses TRBV12-5 with TRBJ2-7; D gene uncertain. CDR3 length equals 12 residues. V was clipped by 1 base and J by 4 bases, with 5 bases between them. Germline values: CDR1 LGHNT, CDR2 FRNRAP. CDR3 loop: CASGLDNYEQYF. The CDR3 bases are TGTGCTAGTGGTTTGGACAATTACGAGCAGTACTTC.

This chain links TRBV5-1 with TRBJ2-7, with TRBD1 matching 9 bases. Germline CDR1 reads SGHRS; CDR2 reads YFSETQ. This CDR3 region has 14 residues. The trim removed 3 bases at V and 3 bases at J, leaving 4 bases unmatched. The CDR3 DNA reads TGCGCCAGCAGCTCCCGGACAGGGGACTACGAGCAGTACTTC. Protein sequence: CASSSRTGDYEQYF. Full variable domain (outside the CDR3, taken from reference TRBV5-1 and TRBJ2-7): KAGVTQTPRYLIKTRGQQVTLSCSPISGHRSVSWYQQTPGQGLQFLFEYFSETQRNKGNFPGRFSGRQFSNSRSEMNVSTLELGDSALYLCASSSRTGDYEQYFGPGTRLTVT.

The chain combines TRBV9 with TRBJ1-2; D is unclear. The CDR3 has 15 residues. Trimming pared 4 bases from V and 3 bases from J, leaving 16 bases between. Germline CDR1 reads SGDLS; CDR2 reads YYNGEE. The CDR3 DNA sequence: TGTGCCAGCAGCCCCGGAGGAGGGTTTTACTATGGCTACACCTTC. Translating gives CASSPGGGFYYGYTF.

The rearrangement joins TRBV5-6 to TRBJ1-1; D call uncertain. CDR3 length: 13 amino acids. The germline CDR1 and CDR2 sequences are SGHDT and YYEEEE. V was cut by 4 bases and J by 1 base, with 8 bases left in between. CDR3 sequence: CASSRRANTEAFF. CDR3 sequence (DNA): TGTGCCAGCAGCCGACGGGCGAACACTGAAGCTTTCTTT.

V and J are TRBV27 and TRBJ1-1; no clear D. The germline gives CDR1 MNHEY, CDR2 SMNVEV (reference sequence). This CDR3 comprises 16 residues. V was trimmed by 6 bases and J by 0 bases, leaving 17 bases between them. The CDR3 coding sequence is TGTGCCAGCAGATACAACGCGGGCAGAATGAACACTGAAGCTTTCTTT. This encodes CASRYNAGRMNTEAFF.

The J gene is TRBJ2-7, the V gene TRBV7-8; weak D call: TRBD1 (5 bases). V lost 1 base and J 5 bases, leaving 15 bases between the germline ends. Germline V CDR1 and CDR2: SGHVS, FQNEAQ. The CDR3 loop spans 15 amino acids. The CDR3 reads CASSLGPGYSNEQYF. Written as DNA, the CDR3 is TGTGCCAGCAGCTTAGGCCCAGGGTATTCTAACGAGCAGTACTTC. The full variable domain, with the rest looked up from reference TRBV7-8 and TRBJ2-7, is GAGVSQSPRYKVAKRGQDVALRCDPISGHVSLFWYQQALGQGPEFLTYFQNEAQLDKSGLPSDRFFAERPEGSVSTLKIQRTQQEDSAVYLCASSLGPGYSNEQYFGPGTRLTVT.

In this sample, this clone turned up once. The rearrangement uses TRBV19 and TRBJ1-1; 11 bases match TRBD1. The CDR3 length is 15 residues. Germline values: CDR1 LNHDA, CDR2 SQIVND (reference sequence). The V segment lost 7 bases and the J segment 6 bases; nucleotides outside the gene matches: 10. In DNA, the CDR3 is TGTGCCAGTATCTCAGCAAGGACAGGGGGCCCTGAAGCTTTCTTT. As protein: CASISARTGGPEAFF. Full variable domain (missing parts from reference TRBV19 and TRBJ1-1): DGGITQSPKYLFRKEGQNVTLSCEQNLNHDAMYWYRQDPGQGLRLIYYSQIVNDFQKGDIAEGYSVSREKKESFPLTVTSAQKNPTAFYLCASISARTGGPEAFFGQGTRLTVV.

The chain couples TRBV28 to TRBJ2-7; D gene unclear. The germline gives CDR1 MDHEN, CDR2 SYDVKM. The CDR3 length is 14 residues. The ends were cut back, 3 bases at V and 0 bases at J, with 9 bases in the middle. CDR3 sequence reads: CASSLDQNSYEQYF. Written as DNA, the CDR3 is TGTGCCAGCAGTTTGGACCAAAACTCCTACGAGCAGTACTTC.

This clone has only one observation. This specimen includes other DNA sequences encoding the same CDR3. The chain couples TRBV9 to TRBJ1-2; the match to TRBD1 covers 7 bases. The CDR3 totals 14 residues. Germline-derived CDR1 and CDR2 are SGDLS and YYNGEE. With 3 bases clipped from V and 0 bases from J, the junction kept 2 bases outside the gene matches. The CDR3 region has the DNA TGTGCCAGCAGCGGTCAGGGGGCTAACTATGGCTACACCTTC. Translation gives CASSGQGANYGYTF. The full variable domain, in which reference TRBV9 and TRBJ1-2 provide the parts outside the CDR3, is DSGVTQTPKHLITATGQRVTLRCSPRSGDLSVYWYQQSLDQGLQFLIQYYNGEERAKGNILERFSAQQFPDLHSELNLSSLELGDSALYFCASSGQGANYGYTFGSGTRLTVV.

The CDR3 region is CASQLFGRETGETQYF. As DNA, the CDR3 is TGTGCCAGTCAACTTTTCGGGCGGGAGACTGGCGAGACCCAGTACTTC. The gene calls are TRBV7-9 and TRBJ2-5; 7 nucleotides align to TRBD2. Germline trimming cut 9 bases from V and 5 bases from J; bases unmatched to any gene: 18. Germline V gene lookup returns CDR1 SEHNR and CDR2 FQNEAQ (reference sequence). This CDR3 is 16 amino acids long.

The gene calls are TRBV27 and TRBJ2-2; 9 positions match TRBD1. Germline trimming cut 6 bases from V and 1 base from J; bases unmatched to any gene: 3. Germline V lookup: CDR1 MNHEY, CDR2 SMNVEV (reference sequence). The CDR3 loop spans 15 amino acids. CDR3: CASRNRGRNTGELFF. CDR3 DNA sequence: TGTGCCAGCAGGAACAGGGGGCGGAACACCGGGGAGCTGTTTTTT.

The rearrangement links TRBV4-1 to TRBJ2-5; 7 bases match TRBD2. Germline assignment: CDR1 MGHRA and CDR2 YSYEKL. Trimming at V came to 4 bases and at J to 0 bases, leaving 11 bases not matched to a gene. The CDR3 spans 17 residues. The CDR3: CASSRYGGAGNQETQYF. The CDR3 DNA reads TGCGCCAGCAGCCGCTATGGCGGAGCGGGGAACCAAGAGACCCAGTACTTC.

The genes are TRBV9 and TRBJ2-6, with D uncertain. Germline V CDR1 and CDR2: SGDLS, YYNGEE. CDR3 length: 15 amino acids. The V gene lost 3 bases and the J gene lost 0 bases, with 7 bases spanning the gap. The CDR3 region has the DNA TGTGCCAGCAGCGCGCTCCTCTCTGGGGCCAACGTCCTGACTTTC. As protein: CASSALLSGANVLTF.

This sequence joins TRBV27 and TRBJ1-1; 7 nucleotides line up with TRBD1. The V segment lost 8 bases and the J segment 4 bases; nucleotides outside the gene matches: 13. CDR3 length: 15 residues. Germline V gene sequence: CDR1 MNHEY, CDR2 SMNVEV (reference sequence). In nucleotides, the CDR3 is TGTGCCAGCCTCCCTTTAAGAGGGGGCGTCACTGAAGCTTTCTTT. Translating it yields CASLPLRGGVTEAFF.

The chain joins TRBV19 to TRBJ2-2; D might be TRBD1 (6 bases). The germline CDR1 and CDR2 sequences are LNHDA and SQIVND (reference sequence). V lost 7 bases to trimming and J lost 7 bases, with 13 bases between them. The CDR3 runs 13 residues. The CDR3 DNA follows: TGTGCCAGTATGAGGGGGTTGGACGGGGAGCTGTTTTTT. This translates into CASMRGLDGELFF.

V is TRBV9 and J is TRBJ2-3; 9 nucleotides match TRBD2. Per the germline V gene, CDR1 is SGDLS and CDR2 is YYNGEE. CDR3 length: 16 amino acids. V lost 3 bases, J lost 1 base, and 6 bases stayed unmatched. For the CDR3, the DNA is TGTGCCAGCAGCGAGGGGACTAGCCGACGCACAGATACGCAGTATTTT. As protein: CASSEGTSRRTDTQYF. Looking up the rest from reference TRBV9 and TRBJ2-3 gives the full variable domain: DSGVTQTPKHLITATGQRVTLRCSPRSGDLSVYWYQQSLDQGLQFLIQYYNGEERAKGNILERFSAQQFPDLHSELNLSSLELGDSALYFCASSEGTSRRTDTQYFGPGTRLTVL.

Notes on this clone: The same CDR3 arises from other DNA sequences in this sample as well. This chain connects TRBV6-1 to TRBJ2-7; 7 nucleotides align to TRBD1. V was pared by 6 bases and J by 2 bases, with 4 bases of the junction left unmatched. Per the germline V gene, CDR1 is MNHNS and CDR2 is SASEGT. The CDR3 totals 13 residues. The CDR3 DNA is TGTGCCAGCAGGAGGGACAGTACCTACGAGCAGTACTTC. Amino acids: CASRRDSTYEQYF.

The chain combines TRBV28 with TRBJ2-1; D is perhaps TRBD2 (5 bases). V was cut by 5 bases and J by 7 bases, with 9 bases left in between. This CDR3 comprises 12 residues. CDR1 is MDHEN, CDR2 SYDVKM, per germline. In DNA form, the CDR3 reads TGTGCCAGCAGTCCCACTAGGAATGAGCAGTTCTTC. It codes for CASSPTRNEQFF.

In this sample, this clone turned up once. The chain combines TRBV28 with TRBJ2-7, with D maybe TRBD2 (6 bases). Germline V gives CDR1 MDHEN, CDR2 SYDVKM. With 6 bases removed from V and 5 bases from J, the gap between germline ends came to 17 bases. CDR3 length: 14 residues. The chain's CDR3 is CASSQIREIHEQYF. The CDR3 DNA is TGTGCCAGCAGCCAAATCCGGGAGATCCACGAGCAGTACTTC.

The chain employs TRBV4-3 and TRBJ1-1, with a possible D match to TRBD1 (6 bases). This CDR3 comprises 21 residues. Germline CDR1 and CDR2: LGHNA and YSLEER. Trimming removed 0 bases from V and 3 bases from J, with 29 bases in between. DNA of the CDR3: TGCGCCAGCAGCCAAGATGGGGGCTTTAGTGAGGGCCTAATAGGGGACACTGAAGCTTTCTTT. Protein sequence: CASSQDGGFSEGLIGDTEAFF.

The chain employs TRBV11-2 and TRBJ2-7; D possibly matches TRBD1 or TRBD2 (5 bases each). V lost 3 bases to trimming and J lost 0 bases, with 15 bases between them. Germline CDR1 reads SGHAT; CDR2 reads FQNNGV. The CDR3 has 16 amino acids. CDR3 protein: CASSFATGPYSYEQYF. The CDR3 DNA sequence: TGTGCCAGCAGCTTCGCCACGGGGCCTTACTCCTACGAGCAGTACTTC.